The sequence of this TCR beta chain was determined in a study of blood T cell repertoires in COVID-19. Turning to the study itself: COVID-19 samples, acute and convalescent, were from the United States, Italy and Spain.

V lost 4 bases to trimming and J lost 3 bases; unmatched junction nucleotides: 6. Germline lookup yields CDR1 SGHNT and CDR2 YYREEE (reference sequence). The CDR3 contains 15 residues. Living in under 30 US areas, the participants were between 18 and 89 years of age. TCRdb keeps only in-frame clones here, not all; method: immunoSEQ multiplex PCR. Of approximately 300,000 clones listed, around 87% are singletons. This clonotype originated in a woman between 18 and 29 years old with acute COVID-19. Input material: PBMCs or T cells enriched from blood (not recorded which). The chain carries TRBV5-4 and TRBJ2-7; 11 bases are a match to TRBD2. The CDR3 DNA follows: TGTGCCAGCAGCGCCGGGACTAGCGGTGACTACGAGCAGTACTTC. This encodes CASSAGTSGDYEQYF.